A selection of T cell receptor beta chains follows, all from one sample in a study of cytomegalovirus exposure and HLA in healthy donors. Profiled with immunoSEQ multiplex PCR; TCRdb holds only in-frame clones, not every one. The sample contains over 80,000 clones, more than 70% of which appear only once. Sequenced material: PBMCs. All receptors derive from a man aged 35 to 55 in good health and CMV-seronegative. CDR3s include the opening cysteine and the closing phenylalanine or tryptophan. Fields, in order: clone size, V gene, J gene, D gene, CDR3 DNA, CDR3 protein. A D gene is named only where the DNA matches it firmly. The size field is filled for only some rows; it gives once, few, many or a size class.

-	TRBV5-3	TRBJ1-4	TRBD1	TGTGCCAGAAGCGTAACAGGGGATTTCGAAAAACTGTTTTTT	CARSVTGDFEKLFF
-	TRBV28	TRBJ1-5	TRBD1	TGTGCCAGCAGTGAGGGACAGGGCTACAATCAGCCCCAGCATTTT	CASSEGQGYNQPQHF
-	TRBV7-8	TRBJ1-4	-	TGTGCCAGCAGCGTTCTCGCGGATGAAAAACTGTTTTTT	CASSVLADEKLFF
-	TRBV7-9	TRBJ2-3	TRBD1	TGTGCCAGCAGCCCGAGGGGCGGACAGGGGGCTAACACAGATACGCAGTATTTT	CASSPRGGQGANTDTQYF
few	TRBV28	TRBJ2-2	-	TGTGCCAGCAGTTATTCGGGACTCTACACCGGGGAGCTGTTTTTT	CASSYSGLYTGELFF
-	TRBV7-9	TRBJ2-5	-	TGTGCCAGCAGCTCATACCTACGACAGTGGGTGGAGACCCAGTACTTC	CASSSYLRQWVETQYF
-	TRBV28	TRBJ1-4	-	TGTGCCAGCAGTTTATCCCAGGGCGTTGGTGAAAAACTGTTTTTT	CASSLSQGVGEKLFF
-	TRBV7-6	TRBJ2-7	TRBD1	TGTGCCAGCAGCTCGGCAGGGGGCCTGTCCTACGAGCAGTACTTC	CASSSAGGLSYEQYF
few	TRBV2	TRBJ2-3	TRBD2	TGTGCCAGCAGCGTCCTAGCGGGGGGAGATACGCAGTATTTT	CASSVLAGGDTQYF
-	TRBV6-1	TRBJ2-1	TRBD2	TGTGCCAGCACAGGGACTACCCACAATGAGCAGTTCTTC	CASTGTTHNEQFF
-	TRBV7-2	TRBJ2-7	TRBD1	TGTGCCAGCAGCTTCCGGGACAGTCCTGAGAAGCAGTACTTC	CASSFRDSPEKQYF
-	TRBV30	TRBJ1-1	-	TGTGCCTGGAGTGTACTGGAGGGGAACACTGAAGCTTTCTTT	CAWSVLEGNTEAFF
few	TRBV20-1	TRBJ2-1	-	TGCAGTGCTAGAGAGTATTATGAGCAGTTCTTC	CSAREYYEQFF
-	TRBV6-1	TRBJ2-7	TRBD1	TGTGCCAGCAAGAGGACAGGATCCTACGAGCAGTACTTC	CASKRTGSYEQYF
few	TRBV28	TRBJ1-2	-	TGTGCCAGCACCATTACTACCCGCCGCAGCCTTAACTATGGCTACACCTTC	CASTITTRRSLNYGYTF